This entry describes one T cell receptor beta chain. Its antigen is still unknown. The source of the sample is a study of T cell responses to AZD1222 COVID-19 vaccine. Study information: The analysis combined second doses at about 4 or about 12 weeks. Study results and limitations: Across spike, vaccine-associated CD4 TCRs were found, dominant at 160-218 and 743-854. Once two AZD1222 doses were given, Spike-specific TCR breadth and depth went up. Unmutated variant regions are reportedly targeted by nearly half of spike-specific TCRs.

Measured with immunoSEQ multiplex PCR; TCRdb has only the in-frame clones, and not every one. This sample has 120,000 or so clones; just under 90% occur once, and the top ten carry 4% to 4.5%. Germline CDR1 MDHEN, CDR2 SYDVKM. The CDR3 has 14 residues. V lost 3 bases and J lost 9, with 17 bases in between. J is TRBJ1-2 and V is TRBV28; TRBD1 is a possible D gene (5 bases). The receptor comes from an adult in good health. The input for sequencing was peripheral blood, taken on day 0 of AZD1222 vaccination. In DNA, the CDR3 is TGTGCCAGCAGTTTTTCCGGGACCCCGGGAAGCTACACCTTC. Its protein is CASSFSGTPGSYTF.